The entry below gives a single TCR beta chain sequence along with its context. The target antigen is unknown. This sample was taken from a study of a mutant IDH1 vaccine in newly diagnosed glioma. Sequencing used immunoSEQ multiplex PCR; TCRdb keeps in-frame clones, though not all of them. This sample carries 100,000 to 150,000 clones, roughly 75% of them seen once, and the ten largest clones take 4.5% to 7%. Time point defined: week 11, during vaccination. What each vaccine dose contained was 300 ug of mutant IDH1 20-mer peptide, accompanied by topical imiquimod. The sequenced sample was PBMCs, obtained from a glioma patient whose treatment included an IDH1 peptide vaccine. This clonotype originated in a middle-aged man with glioma.

The CDR3 nucleotides read TGTGCCAGCAGCCAGGGACATTCGAACACTGAAGCTTTCTTT. Residues: CASSQGHSNTEAFF. The rearrangement uses TRBV7-9 and TRBJ1-1; possible D gene TRBD1, 6 bases. Germline lookup yields CDR1 SEHNR and CDR2 FQNEAQ (reference sequence). Trimming left V 5 bases short and J 1 base short, with 11 bases between. The CDR3 covers 14 residues.